This T cell receptor beta chain appears in the sequencing data of a study of T cell responses to AZD1222 COVID-19 vaccine listed by TCRdb under 2021. Regarding the research as a whole: Because spike-specific TCR depth and breadth did not differ between the two schedules, AZD1222 recipients who got a second dose at roughly 4 weeks were pooled with those who got a second dose at roughly 12 weeks. A total of approximately 240 trial participants underwent TCR sequencing, of whom some 210 received two doses of AZD1222 and about 25 received two doses of the MenACWY control vaccine. Enrollment into the trials was organized by age into subgroups of 18-55, 56-69 and 70-plus years, and those subgroups contained about 160, 30 and 59 TCR-sequenced participants, respectively.

Sample time point, as interpreted from the label and publication: baseline before first vaccination. Samples from vaccinated people were obtained from the UK trials COV001 and COV002, which included a single-blind randomized controlled phase 2/3 trial of AZD1222 (ChAdOx1 nCoV-19) in healthy adults. For TCRbeta chain sequencing, PBMC samples from trial participants were taken at day 0 and at day 28 after the second dose. The paper as a whole reports these results and caveats: Participants were mostly white British and included more females than males, and it was suggested by the authors that clonal diversity may have been underestimated. Nearly half of unique spike-specific TCRs reportedly recognized epitopes outside regions mutated in the B.1.351 and B.1.1.7 variants. After two AZD1222 doses, spike-specific TCR breadth and depth were significantly higher than at day 0 and than in MenACWY recipients. No day 14 peak-response samples were available, so repertoires were characterized only after the peak T cell response. The whole spike protein was spanned by vaccine-associated CD4 TCRs, and dominant responses were seen in regions 160-218 and 743-854. Conclusions about previously exposed vaccinees are limited, since just 5 to 7 AZD1222 recipients were seropositive for SARS-CoV-2 at baseline. The 56-69-year group was small, and its depth increase did not reach significance, likely because of low power.

For this clone: Its antigen is not yet known. One base away there is no much larger clone; base qualities are not given.

From the cysteine through the phenylalanine, the CDR3 covers 13 amino acids. The read is trimmed to its CDR3 DNA, 39 bases read in frame from base 1. At the junction V is shortened by 0 bases and J by 12 bases; bases outside the gene matches: 8. In the germline V gene (reference sequence), CDR1 corresponds to SEHNR and CDR2 to FQNEAQ. The CDR3 regions of human TCRbeta chains were analyzed by immunosequencing. In the authors' own workflow: Repertoire TCRs were matched against a reference library of SARS-CoV-2-specific TCRs generated with the MIRA antigen-specificity platform. Breadth meant the fraction of unique TCRs that were SARS-CoV-2-associated, whereas depth meant the fraction of total T cells that were SARS-CoV-2-associated. Each spike-specific TCR was assigned to its reactive spike region and to a CD4 or CD8 class using the MIRA data. Log10-transformed breadth and depth values were compared by one-way ANOVA with Sidak's multiple comparisons tests. Entries here come from immuneACCESS through TCRdb and include only in-frame sequences with V and J called. Some clones fail to appear in such tables; in the studies checked, an unresolved V gene covers under half of the shortfall, and the cause of the remainder is unknown. The V and J calls and clone size come from that table; D and trimming were worked out from the DNA. The sample table holds around 140,000 clones, of which approximately 92% were seen once. Of the sample, about 4.8% is held by the ten largest clones.

The sequence was obtained from an adult in good health. The sample was peripheral blood, taken on day 0 of AZD1222 vaccination. The rearrangement joined TRBV7-9 to TRBJ2-7; TRBD1 aligns with 7 central bases. In nucleotides, the sequence is TGTGCCAGCAGCTTAGCCGGGACAGAAGACATGTACTTC. Its product reads: CASSLAGTEDMYF.